One sample yielded the 21 T cell receptor beta chains listed below, sequenced in a study of response to subunit inactivated influenza vaccine. TCRdb passed the RT-PCR reads through MiXCR, listing each CDR3 protein once. Among a few hundred thousand distinct CDR3 sequences listed, 12% to 15% were seen once. Sequencing used PBMCs from blood, obtained 11 to 12 days after vaccination. Receptors were obtained from a man aged 50 to 59 who received an inactivated influenza vaccine.

The chain combines TRBV9 with TRBJ2-1, with TRBD2 matching 7 bases. The J segment lost 9 bases and the V segment lost 4 bases, leaving 19 bases of the junction unmatched. This CDR3 has 17 residues. CDR1 is SGDLS and CDR2 is YYNGEE in the germline V gene. In nucleotides, the CDR3 is TGTGCCAGCAGCCCTCTCGCCCCACTAGCGTCGGCGGGTGAGCAGTTCTTC. Its protein product is CASSPLAPLASAGEQFF. The entire variable domain, with the rest obtained from reference TRBV9 and TRBJ2-1, is as follows: DSGVTQTPKHLITATGQRVTLRCSPRSGDLSVYWYQQSLDQGLQFLIQYYNGEERAKGNILERFSAQQFPDLHSELNLSSLELGDSALYFCASSPLAPLASAGEQFFGPGTRLTVL.

This rearrangement joins TRBV14 to TRBJ2-3, with D possibly called TRBD1 or TRBD2 (5 bases each). The CDR3 contains 15 residues. From germline, CDR1 is SGHDN and CDR2 FVKESK. V was pared by 4 bases and J by 6 bases, with 17 bases between. CDR3 residues: CASSLTGSWGDTQYF. In nucleotides, the CDR3 is TGTGCCAGCAGCCTCACCGGGTCGTGGGGGGATACGCAGTATTTT.

CDR3 sequence: CASSVSGTVGEQYF. CDR3 nucleotide sequence: TGTGCCAGCAGCGTTAGCGGGACCGTGGGTGAGCAGTACTTC. J is TRBJ2-7 and V is TRBV7-2; TRBD2 aligns across 8 bases. Germline V gene lookup returns CDR1 SGHTA and CDR2 FQGNSA. Losses at the gene ends were 5 bases for V and 7 bases for J; bases not matched to a gene: 10. This CDR3 contains 14 residues.

This clonotype was detected only a few times. The V call is TRBV6-2 or TRBV6-3, the J call TRBJ2-1, with TRBD2 matching 12 bases. Unmatched junction bases numbered 5, after V lost 0 bases and J lost 11 bases. The CDR3 is 15 amino acids. Per the germline V gene, CDR1 is MNHEY and CDR2 is SVGEGT. This chain's CDR3 is CASSYSTSGGNQQFF. CDR3 DNA: TGTGCCAGCAGTTACTCAACTAGCGGGGGGAACCAGCAGTTCTTC.

The chain joins TRBV7-2 to TRBJ2-7; 8 nucleotides agree with TRBD1. This CDR3 has 12 residues. Germline assignment: CDR1 SGHTA and CDR2 FQGNSA. The junction had 3 bases not matched to a gene; V was cut back by 5 bases and J by 6 bases. The CDR3 here is CASSRTGFEQYF. DNA of the CDR3: TGTGCCAGCAGCCGGACAGGGTTCGAGCAGTACTTC. Looking up the rest from reference TRBV7-2 and TRBJ2-7 gives the full variable domain: GAGVSQSPSNKVTEKGKDVELRCDPISGHTALYWYRQSLGQGLEFLIYFQGNSAPDKSGLPSDRFSAERTGGSVSTLTIQRTQQEDSAVYLCASSRTGFEQYFGPGTRLTVT.

This clonotype has just a few counts. The chain recombines TRBV28 with TRBJ2-1; D may be TRBD2 (5 bases). Per the germline V gene, CDR1 is MDHEN and CDR2 is SYDVKM. Trimming took 5 bases from V and 10 from J, leaving 21 bases between them. The CDR3 runs to 15 residues. DNA of the CDR3: TGTGCCAGCAGTCCCGGGGTTGGGGAAAAGATGGAGCAGTTCTTC. It encodes CASSPGVGEKMEQFF.

The chain links TRBV12-3 or TRBV12-4 to TRBJ2-5; D is undetermined. The CDR3 is 15 residues long. V gave up 8 bases and J gave up 5 bases, with 21 bases separating them. The CDR3 protein is CASQTGRAWRETQYF. Written as DNA, the CDR3 is TGTGCCAGCCAAACCGGTCGAGCGTGGCGGGAGACCCAGTACTTC.

This clonotype was detected only a few times. This sequence joins TRBV30 and TRBJ2-7, with a weak D call TRBD1 (6 bases). The germline V and J ends were trimmed by 5 bases and 4 bases, with 15 bases remaining between them. CDR1 is GTSNPN, CDR2 SVGIG, per germline (reference sequence). The CDR3 contains 13 residues. CDR3 DNA: TGTGCCTGGCATATGAAACAGGGATACGAGCAGTACTTC. Encoded protein: CAWHMKQGYEQYF.

The chain is built from TRBV7-9 and TRBJ2-5; possibly TRBD1 for D (5 bases). CDR1 is SEHNR, CDR2 FQNEAQ, per germline (reference sequence). Trimming removed 5 bases from V and 2 bases from J, with 9 bases in between. The length of the CDR3 is 13 residues. The CDR3 DNA reads as TGTGCCAGCAGCCGGACATATCAAGAGACCCAGTACTTC. Translation gives CASSRTYQETQYF. Together with reference TRBV7-9 and TRBJ2-5, the CDR3 gives the full variable domain: DTGVSQNPRHKITKRGQNVTFRCDPISEHNRLYWYRQTLGQGPEFLTYFQNEAQLEKSRLLSDRFSAERPKGSFSTLEIQRTEQGDSAMYLCASSRTYQETQYFGPGTRLLVL.

This clonotype was observed a handful of times. V and J are TRBV14 and TRBJ2-1; 8 bases align to TRBD1. Germline trimming cut 3 bases from V and 6 bases from J; bases unmatched to any gene: 7. The CDR3 consists of 15 residues. The germline gives CDR1 SGHDN, CDR2 FVKESK. The CDR3 sequence: CASSHRTGFINEQFF. CDR3 bases: TGTGCCAGCAGCCACCGGACAGGGTTTATCAATGAGCAGTTCTTC.

The chain combines TRBV19 with TRBJ1-5; 8 nucleotides agree with TRBD1. The CDR3 runs 14 residues. Germline lookup yields CDR1 LNHDA and CDR2 SQIVND (reference sequence). Losses at the gene ends were 3 bases for V and 5 bases for J; bases not matched to a gene: 3. Here the CDR3 DNA reads TGTGCCAGTAGTATGGGGACAGGAGATCAGCCCCAGCATTTT. This codes for CASSMGTGDQPQHF.

The chain joins TRBV27 to TRBJ2-3; the D gene is possibly TRBD2 (7 bases). The germline CDR1 and CDR2 sequences are MNHEY and SMNVEV (reference sequence). Between the trimmed V and J ends, which lost 2 bases and 7 bases, there was a span of 19 bases. The CDR3 extends over 16 amino acids. Here the CDR3 reads CASSLGGGPAVNTQYF. The CDR3 DNA sequence: TGTGCCAGCAGTTTAGGGGGGGGGCCGGCCGTGAATACGCAGTATTTT.

This clonotype was seen a few times. The rearrangement uses TRBV2 and TRBJ2-1, with D perhaps TRBD1 or TRBD2 (5 bases each). The germline V gene encodes CDR1 SNHLY and CDR2 FYNNEI. The CDR3 is made up of 15 amino acids. Trimming took off 6 bases at V and 4 bases at J, with 16 bases between the two ends. This CDR3 is CASRAGTGPYNEQFF. DNA for the CDR3: TGTGCCAGCAGGGCTGGGACGGGACCTTACAATGAGCAGTTCTTC.

J is TRBJ1-1 and V is TRBV12-3 or TRBV12-4; 11 nucleotides match TRBD1. The ends lost 6 bases at V and 2 bases at J; junction bases unmatched: 8. The CDR3 loop spans 16 amino acids. The CDR3 protein is CASRPRTGGDNTEAFF. The CDR3 region has the DNA TGTGCCAGCAGACCTAGGACAGGGGGCGACAACACTGAAGCTTTCTTT.

The chain couples TRBV7-8 to TRBJ1-4; a possible D gene is TRBD1 (5 bases). Germline CDR1 and CDR2: SGHVS and FQNEAQ. The CDR3 spans 15 residues. Trimming took 4 bases from V and 2 from J, leaving 11 bases between them. The CDR3 sequence: CASSSAGATNEKLFF. CDR3 DNA: TGTGCCAGCAGCTCGGCTGGGGCGACTAATGAAAAACTGTTTTTT.

The table lists this clonotype with a few counts. The CDR3 is CSARLIKPEYGTTDTQYF. The DNA for the CDR3 is TGCAGTGCTAGACTCATTAAACCCGAATATGGGACCACAGATACGCAGTATTTT. This rearrangement joins TRBV20-1 to TRBJ2-3; either TRBD1 or TRBD2 may supply D (5 bases each). V shed 2 bases and J shed 2 bases, with 23 bases lying between them. CDR3 size: 18 residues. Per germline, CDR1 DFQATT and CDR2 SNEGSKA (reference sequence).

This clonotype was picked up a small number of times. The chain has TRBV4-3 and TRBJ2-7, with 9 bases identical to TRBD2. The germline V gene encodes CDR1 LGHNA and CDR2 YSLEER. With V trimmed by 1 base and J by 2 bases, 3 bases remained unmatched. This CDR3 is built from 15 residues. The CDR3 loop reads CASSQGQRGAYEQYF. CDR3 DNA: TGCGCCAGCAGCCAAGGCCAGCGGGGGGCCTACGAGCAGTACTTC.

This clonotype turned up a few times. The CDR3 DNA sequence: TGTGCCAGCTCACCACTGCGGGGAGCTAACTATGGCTACACCTTC. This sequence encodes CASSPLRGANYGYTF. The chain is built from TRBV18 and TRBJ1-2; D ambiguous. V lost 1 base and J lost 0, with 9 bases in between. CDR3 length: 15 amino acids. Germline V gene data show CDR1 as KGHSH and CDR2 as LQKENI.

This clonotype was seen only a few times. This chain uses TRBV24-1 with TRBJ2-3; 10 bases are a match to TRBD1. The V gene end was trimmed by 5 bases and the J gene end by 4 bases; junction bases not matched to a gene: 8. Germline values: CDR1 KGHDR, CDR2 SFDVKD. The CDR3 has 16 amino acids. DNA for the CDR3: TGTGCCACCAGTGCTACCGGGACAGGGGATGCAGATACGCAGTATTTT. It codes for CATSATGTGDADTQYF.

The chain combines TRBV20-1 with TRBJ2-1; 10 nucleotides agree with TRBD1. The germline gives CDR1 DFQATT, CDR2 SNEGSKA (reference sequence). Trimming took 7 bases from V and 5 from J; bases not matched to a gene: 8. The CDR3 is made up of 14 amino acids. The CDR3 DNA follows: TGCAGTGTCCGACAGGGGGCGGTCGACAATGAGCAGTTCTTC. Translated: CSVRQGAVDNEQFF.

The table lists this clonotype with a few counts. J is TRBJ2-3 and V is TRBV7-9; 10 positions agree with TRBD2. This CDR3 is built from 17 residues. V lost 5 bases and J lost 3; bases outside the gene matches: 11. The V gene's germline CDR1 is SEHNR and CDR2 FQNEAQ (reference sequence). CDR3 nucleotide sequence: TGTGCCAGCAGCCACCTTCCTAGCGGGAGACGGACAGATACGCAGTATTTT. It translates to CASSHLPSGRRTDTQYF.